This is a list of T cell receptor beta chains from one sample in a study of T cells after yellow fever vaccination. TCRdb re-derived calls from the 5' RACE reads in MiXCR, one entry per CDR3 protein. The sample lists just under 600,000 distinct CDR3 sequences; about 14% were seen once. The sample in question was PBMCs, obtained on the day of the yellow fever booster vaccination. Receptor source: a man aged 30-40 years who received the YFV17D yellow fever vaccine. CDR3s include the opening cysteine and the closing phenylalanine or tryptophan. A D gene is named only where the DNA matches it firmly. Clone size is not always given. Where it is, it says once, few, many or a class for expanded clones.

size	D	V	J	DNA	CDR3
-	-	TRBV12-5	TRBJ2-5	TGTGCTAGTGGTTTGGTCACGAGTGCCCAGTACTTC	CASGLVTSAQYF
many	TRBD1	TRBV5-4	TRBJ2-3	TGTGCCAGCAGGGAAAGGGGGCGCGTGGATACGCAGTATTTT	CASRERGRVDTQYF
few	TRBD2	TRBV6-1	TRBJ2-7	TGTGCCAGCAGTGCCTTAGCGGGAACCTTTCTCCAGTACTTC	CASSALAGTFLQYF
few	-	TRBV6-2/TRBV6-3	TRBJ2-5	TGTGCCAGCAGATCCCTCCCCGCCCAAGAGACCCAGTACTTC	CASRSLPAQETQYF
-	-	TRBV20-1	TRBJ2-2	TGCAGTGCAAGCCGGACGGCGGGGACCGGGGAGCTGTTTTTT	CSASRTAGTGELFF
few	-	TRBV2	TRBJ2-2	TGTGCCAGCACCCGGGAGCAGGGCACCGGGGAGCTGTTTTTT	CASTREQGTGELFF
-	TRBD2	TRBV20-1	TRBJ2-5	TGCAGTGCTAGTACACTAGCGGGAGTTGTAGAGACCCAGTACTTC	CSASTLAGVVETQYF
many	TRBD2	TRBV28	TRBJ2-4	TGTGCCAGCAGGCTGGAGACTAGCGCCAAAAACATTCAGTACTTC	CASRLETSAKNIQYF
-	-	TRBV3-1	TRBJ2-2	TGTGCCAGCAGCCAAGCGTTAGCGATAACCGGGGAGCTGTTTTTT	CASSQALAITGELFF
-	TRBD2	TRBV30	TRBJ2-1	TGTGCCTGGAGTGGGCGGGAGGGCCGCAATGAGCAGTTCTTC	CAWSGREGRNEQFF
-	-	TRBV30	TRBJ2-3	TGTGCCTGGAGTGCCGGACGAGGGGCAGATACGCAGTATTTT	CAWSAGRGADTQYF
once	-	TRBV7-2	TRBJ2-7	TGTGCCAGCAGTACTGGACAGTCTCTCCGTAGCGAGCAGTACTTC	CASSTGQSLRSEQYF
few	TRBD2	TRBV9	TRBJ2-7	TGTGCCAGCAGCGTAGCCGGGACTAGCGTTTACGAGCAGTACTTC	CASSVAGTSVYEQYF
few	-	TRBV11-3	TRBJ1-1	TGTGCCAGCAGCTTAGACCCCAGCACTGAAGCTTTCTTT	CASSLDPSTEAFF
-	-	TRBV20-1	TRBJ1-6	TGCAGTGCTAGAGTTGGACAGCATAATTCACCCCTCCACTTT	CSARVGQHNSPLHF
few	-	TRBV19	TRBJ2-7	TGTGCCAGTTCCAGCCCCAACCTGGGGAACTACGAGCAGTACTTC	CASSSPNLGNYEQYF
many	-	TRBV6-5	TRBJ1-4	TGTGCCAGCAGTAACACGGGCCAGGAAAAACTGTTTTTT	CASSNTGQEKLFF
few	-	TRBV20-1	TRBJ2-7	TGCAGTGCTGGGGCCGGGACTGTATCCTACGAGCAGTACTTC	CSAGAGTVSYEQYF
-	-	TRBV30	TRBJ1-1	TGTGCCTGGAGTGGAAACAGGGCCCTGAACACTGAAGCTTTCTTT	CAWSGNRALNTEAFF
once	-	TRBV4-3	TRBJ2-1	TGCGCCAGCAGCCAAGAACCTCTTAACCCTAGCTCCTACAATGAGCAGTTCTTC	CASSQEPLNPSSYNEQFF
-	TRBD1	TRBV28	TRBJ2-7	TGTGCCAGCAAAGGGACAGGGGCCGGCGAGCAGTACTTC	CASKGTGAGEQYF
few	TRBD2	TRBV12-3/TRBV12-4	TRBJ2-1	TGTGCCAGCAGTTTAGTGCTAGCGGGAGGGCCTCATGAGCAGTTCTTC	CASSLVLAGGPHEQFF
few	TRBD1	TRBV14	TRBJ2-3	TGTGCCAGCAGGGAAACAGGGGGCGGAGATACGCAGTATTTT	CASRETGGGDTQYF
-	-	TRBV12-3/TRBV12-4	TRBJ1-6	TGTGCCAGCACCTTGCGGGCTGTTGCTAATGTTCGGTCACCCCTCCACTTT	CASTLRAVANVRSPLHF
few	TRBD2	TRBV7-8	TRBJ2-7	TGTGCCAGCAGCGACCAGCGGGAGGCCTACGAGCAGTACTTC	CASSDQREAYEQYF
-	-	TRBV11-2	TRBJ2-3	TGTGCCAGCACCAGGGACAACACAGATACGCAGTATTTT	CASTRDNTDTQYF
-	TRBD2	TRBV20-1	TRBJ2-3	TGCAGTGCTAGAGGACTAGCGGGAGGTTTAGGTACGCAGTATTTT	CSARGLAGGLGTQYF
many	TRBD1	TRBV28	TRBJ1-1	TGTGCCAGCAGTCTGATCGGGACAGAGCTTCGGACTGAAGCTTTCTTT	CASSLIGTELRTEAFF
-	-	TRBV18	TRBJ2-3	TGTGCCAGCTCACCAGTACGGTTGAGCACAGATACGCAGTATTTT	CASSPVRLSTDTQYF
few	TRBD2	TRBV7-9	TRBJ2-3	TGTGCCAGCAGCTCCGGGACTAGCGGGATCGGGGCAGATACGCAGTATTTT	CASSSGTSGIGADTQYF
-	TRBD1	TRBV6-4	TRBJ1-6	TGTGCCAGCAGTACAGGGGAAAATTCACCCCTCCACTTT	CASSTGENSPLHF
-	-	TRBV7-9	TRBJ2-7	TGTGCCACCACTTTTCGCTCGGGGCAGAACACCTACGAGCAGTACTTC	CATTFRSGQNTYEQYF
few	-	TRBV20-1	TRBJ2-1	TGCAGTGCTACCTATCCCGGCCGGAATGAGCAGTTCTTC	CSATYPGRNEQFF
few	-	TRBV3-1	TRBJ2-1	TGTGCCAGCAGCCAAGTAAGCGGGCCCTACAATGAGCAGTTCTTC	CASSQVSGPYNEQFF
-	-	TRBV24-1	TRBJ2-5	TGTGCCACCAGTGATTCGGGCATAGGAACGGGGGAGACCCAGTACTTC	CATSDSGIGTGETQYF
-	-	TRBV5-1	TRBJ1-2	TGCGCCAGCAGCTTGGCCTGGCAGAACTATGGCTACACCTTC	CASSLAWQNYGYTF
-	TRBD2	TRBV7-3	TRBJ2-2	TGTGCCAGCAGCTTAACAGTGGGACTAGCGGGAGTCGGCGGGGAGCTGTTTTTT	CASSLTVGLAGVGGELFF
few	-	TRBV18	TRBJ2-7	TGTGCCAGCTCACCACCAATGTGGAGCGAGCAGTACTTC	CASSPPMWSEQYF